The clone carrying this T cell receptor (beta chain) was detected many times. After removal of 6 bases from V and 0 bases from J, the junction contained 7 bases not matched to a gene. Germline V CDR1 and CDR2: LNHDA, SQIVND (reference sequence). The CDR3 consists of 15 residues. TCR beta CDR3 sequences were amplified from RNA transcripts. Carried out on the TCR CDR3, a first-round RT-PCR used the HTBI primer set. MiXCR, applied by TCRdb to the multiplex PCR reads, yields one record per CDR3 protein. The table has about 510,000 distinct CDR3 sequences, around 43% seen once. This sample was included in a study of T cells in Graves' hyperthyroidism and ophthalmopathy. The diagnoses drew upon clinical symptoms, serum thyroxine and TRAb, thyroid ultrasound and orbital computed tomography.

This rearrangement joins TRBV19 to TRBJ2-7; 8 nucleotides align to TRBD1. The sequence was obtained from an adult woman with Graves' disease, either hyperthyroidism or ophthalmopathy (not recorded which). What was sequenced was peripheral blood or thyroid tissue (not recorded which). The CDR3 DNA reads TGTGCCAGTAGCCGTGGGCAGGGGGCCTCCTACGAGCAGTACTTC. Protein sequence: CASSRGQGASYEQYF.